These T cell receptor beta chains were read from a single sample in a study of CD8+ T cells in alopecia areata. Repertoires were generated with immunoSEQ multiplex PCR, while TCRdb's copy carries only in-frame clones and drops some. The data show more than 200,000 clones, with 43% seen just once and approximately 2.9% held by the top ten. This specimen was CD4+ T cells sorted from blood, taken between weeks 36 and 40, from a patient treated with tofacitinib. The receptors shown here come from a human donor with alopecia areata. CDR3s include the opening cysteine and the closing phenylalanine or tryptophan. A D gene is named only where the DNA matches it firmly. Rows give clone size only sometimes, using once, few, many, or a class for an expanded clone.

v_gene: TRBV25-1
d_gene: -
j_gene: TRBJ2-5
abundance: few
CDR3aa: CAIAMGGQETQYF
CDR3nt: TGTGCCATCGCTATGGGGGGCCAAGAGACCCAGTACTTC

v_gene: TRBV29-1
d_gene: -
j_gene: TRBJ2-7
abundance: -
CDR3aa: CSGSDSSYEQYF
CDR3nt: TGCAGCGGTAGCGACTCCTCCTACGAGCAGTACTTC

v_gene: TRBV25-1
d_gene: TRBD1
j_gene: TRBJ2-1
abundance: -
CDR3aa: CASSDPGQGTHEQFF
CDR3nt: TGTGCCAGCAGTGACCCGGGACAGGGGACGCACGAGCAGTTCTTC

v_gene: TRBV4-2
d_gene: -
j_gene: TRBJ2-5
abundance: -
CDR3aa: CASSQDLETQYF
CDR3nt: TGTGCCAGCAGCCAAGATCTGGAGACCCAGTACTTC

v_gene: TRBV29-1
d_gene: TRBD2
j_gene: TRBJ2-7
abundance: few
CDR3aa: CSALAGATKSYEQYF
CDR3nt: TGCAGCGCCTTAGCGGGGGCGACCAAATCCTACGAGCAGTACTTC

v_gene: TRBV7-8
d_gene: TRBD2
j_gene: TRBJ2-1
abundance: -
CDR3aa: CASSLRTSGANEQFF
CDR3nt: TGTGCCAGCAGCTTGAGAACTAGCGGGGCGAATGAGCAGTTCTTC

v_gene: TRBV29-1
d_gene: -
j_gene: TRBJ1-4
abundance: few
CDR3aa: CSVRALRNEKLFF
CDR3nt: TGCAGCGTTAGGGCCCTGCGGAATGAAAAACTGTTTTTT

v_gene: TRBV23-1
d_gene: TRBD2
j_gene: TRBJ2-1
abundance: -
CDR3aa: CASSHPGTSGTGEQFF
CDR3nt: TGCGCCAGCAGTCACCCGGGGACTAGCGGGACCGGTGAGCAGTTCTTC

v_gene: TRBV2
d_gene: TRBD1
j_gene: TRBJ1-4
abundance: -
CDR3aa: CASSGQGAGEKLFF
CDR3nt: TGTGCCAGCAGTGGACAGGGGGCCGGAGAAAAACTGTTTTTT

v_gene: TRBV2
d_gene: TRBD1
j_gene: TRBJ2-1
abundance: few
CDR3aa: CASTGTGYNEQFF
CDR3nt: TGTGCCAGCACGGGGACAGGGTACAATGAGCAGTTCTTC

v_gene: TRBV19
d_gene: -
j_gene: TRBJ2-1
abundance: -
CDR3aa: CASSRLRGNEQFF
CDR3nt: TGTGCCAGTAGTCGCCTGAGGGGGAATGAGCAGTTCTTC

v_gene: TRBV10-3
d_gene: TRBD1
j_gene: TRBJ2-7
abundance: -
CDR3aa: CAIGPGQGTYEQYF
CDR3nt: TGTGCCATCGGGCCGGGACAGGGGACCTACGAGCAGTACTTC

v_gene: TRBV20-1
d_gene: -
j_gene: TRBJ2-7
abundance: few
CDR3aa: CSGLAIDEQYF
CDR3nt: TGCAGTGGGCTAGCGATCGACGAGCAGTACTTC

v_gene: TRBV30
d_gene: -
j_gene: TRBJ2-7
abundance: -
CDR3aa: CAWSVRGATLGSYEQYF
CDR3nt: TGTGCCTGGAGTGTAAGGGGCGCTACGCTGGGATCCTACGAGCAGTACTTC

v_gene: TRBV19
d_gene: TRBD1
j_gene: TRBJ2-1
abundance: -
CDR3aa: CASGGGTGVDEQFF
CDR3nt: TGTGCCAGCGGGGGCGGGACAGGGGTAGATGAGCAGTTCTTC

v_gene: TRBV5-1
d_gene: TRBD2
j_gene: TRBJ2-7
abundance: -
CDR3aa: CASSLAGDSYEQYF
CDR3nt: TGCGCCAGCAGCTTAGCGGGGGACTCCTACGAGCAGTACTTC

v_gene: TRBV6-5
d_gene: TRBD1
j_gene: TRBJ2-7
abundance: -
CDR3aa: CASRPPRGLSYEQYF
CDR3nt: TGTGCCAGCAGGCCTCCCAGGGGGTTATCCTACGAGCAGTACTTC

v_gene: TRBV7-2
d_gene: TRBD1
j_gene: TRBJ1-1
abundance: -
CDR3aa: CASSLVGQATEAFF
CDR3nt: TGTGCCAGCAGCTTAGTCGGACAGGCAACTGAAGCTTTCTTT

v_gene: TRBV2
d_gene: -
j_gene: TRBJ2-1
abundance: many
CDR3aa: CASSDGLNEQFF
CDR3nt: TGTGCCAGCAGCGACGGTCTCAATGAGCAGTTCTTC

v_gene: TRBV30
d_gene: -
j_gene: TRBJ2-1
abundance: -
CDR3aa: CAWRYLASPNEQFF
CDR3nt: TGTGCCTGGAGGTACCTTGCCTCGCCCAATGAGCAGTTCTTC

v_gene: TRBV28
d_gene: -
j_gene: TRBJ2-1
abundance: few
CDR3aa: CASSYNEQFF
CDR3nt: TGTGCCAGCTCGTACAATGAGCAGTTCTTC

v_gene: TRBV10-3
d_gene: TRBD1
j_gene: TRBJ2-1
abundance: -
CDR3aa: CATGQGAPNEQFF
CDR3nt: TGTGCCACCGGACAGGGGGCGCCCAATGAGCAGTTCTTC

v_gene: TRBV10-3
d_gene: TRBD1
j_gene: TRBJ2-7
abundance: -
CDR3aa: CAISGRTGGEQYF
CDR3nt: TGTGCCATCAGTGGGCGGACAGGGGGCGAGCAGTACTTC

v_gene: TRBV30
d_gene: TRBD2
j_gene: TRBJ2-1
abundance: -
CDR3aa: CAWNLLAGAPNEQFF
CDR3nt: TGTGCCTGGAACCTACTAGCGGGGGCCCCCAATGAGCAGTTCTTC

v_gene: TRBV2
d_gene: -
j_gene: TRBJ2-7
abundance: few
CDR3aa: CASNGGPYEQYF
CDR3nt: TGTGCCAGCAACGGCGGTCCCTACGAGCAGTACTTC

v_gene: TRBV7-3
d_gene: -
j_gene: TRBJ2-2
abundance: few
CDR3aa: CASSYQQGSGELFF
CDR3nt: TGTGCCAGCAGCTACCAACAGGGATCCGGGGAGCTGTTTTTT

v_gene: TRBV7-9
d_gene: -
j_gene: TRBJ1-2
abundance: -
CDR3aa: CASSLGQQNYGYTF
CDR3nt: TGTGCCAGCAGCTTAGGACAGCAGAACTATGGCTACACCTTC

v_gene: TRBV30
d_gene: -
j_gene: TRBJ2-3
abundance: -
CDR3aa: CAWSVWLSDTQYF
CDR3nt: TGTGCCTGGAGTGTCTGGCTCTCAGATACGCAGTATTTT

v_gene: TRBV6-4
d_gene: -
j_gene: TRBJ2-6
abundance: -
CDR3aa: CASSDGSGANVLTF
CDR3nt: TGTGCCAGCAGTGACGGGTCTGGGGCCAACGTCCTGACTTTC

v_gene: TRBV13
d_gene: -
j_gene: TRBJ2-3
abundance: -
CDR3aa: CASSPSQGTDTQYF
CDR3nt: TGTGCCAGCAGCCCGAGTCAGGGAACAGATACGCAGTATTTT

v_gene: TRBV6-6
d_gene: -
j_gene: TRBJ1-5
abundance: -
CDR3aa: CASRTETLSNQPQHF
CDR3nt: TGTGCCAGCCGAACGGAGACCCTTAGCAATCAGCCCCAGCATTTT

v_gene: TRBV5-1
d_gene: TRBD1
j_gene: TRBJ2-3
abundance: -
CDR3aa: CASSPSTGGDTQYF
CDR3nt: TGCGCCAGCAGCCCGTCGACAGGGGGAGATACGCAGTATTTT

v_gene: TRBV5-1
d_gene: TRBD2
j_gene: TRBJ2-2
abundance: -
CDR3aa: CASSSGLAGTGELFF
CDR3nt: TGCGCCAGCAGCTCGGGACTAGCGGGAACCGGGGAGCTGTTTTTT

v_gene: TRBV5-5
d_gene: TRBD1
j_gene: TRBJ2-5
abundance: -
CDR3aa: CASSNIPGGVQETQYF
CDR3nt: TGTGCCAGCAGCAATATCCCAGGGGGCGTCCAAGAGACCCAGTACTTC

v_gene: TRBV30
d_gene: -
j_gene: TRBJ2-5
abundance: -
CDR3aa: CAWSVHWGQIETQYF
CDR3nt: TGTGCCTGGAGTGTACACTGGGGACAAATAGAGACCCAGTACTTC

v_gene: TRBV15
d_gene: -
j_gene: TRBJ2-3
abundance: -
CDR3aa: CATSGGGDEVTQYF
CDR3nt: TGTGCCACCAGCGGAGGCGGCGATGAGGTTACGCAGTATTTT

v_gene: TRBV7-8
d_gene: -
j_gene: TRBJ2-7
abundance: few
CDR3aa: CASSFSFYEQYF
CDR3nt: TGTGCCAGCAGCTTCAGTTTTTACGAGCAGTACTTC

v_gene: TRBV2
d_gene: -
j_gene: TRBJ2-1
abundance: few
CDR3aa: CASSVLGSYNEQFF
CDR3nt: TGTGCCAGCAGTGTGCTAGGTTCCTACAATGAGCAGTTCTTC

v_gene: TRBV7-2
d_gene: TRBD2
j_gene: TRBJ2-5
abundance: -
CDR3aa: CASSFQPRGAQYF
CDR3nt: TGTGCCAGCAGCTTTCAACCTCGGGGGGCCCAGTACTTC

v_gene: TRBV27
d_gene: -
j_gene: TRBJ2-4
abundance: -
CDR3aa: CASALSGLFNIQYF
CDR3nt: TGTGCCAGCGCGCTGTCGGGACTTTTCAACATTCAGTACTTC

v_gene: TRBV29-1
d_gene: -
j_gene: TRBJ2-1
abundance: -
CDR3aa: CSLEMRGNYNEQFF
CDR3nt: TGCAGCCTCGAGATGCGAGGGAATTACAATGAGCAGTTCTTC

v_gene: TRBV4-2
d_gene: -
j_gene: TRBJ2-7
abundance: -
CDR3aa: CASSQGAAYEQHF
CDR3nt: TGTGCCAGCAGCCAAGGGGCGGCCTACGAGCAGCACTTC

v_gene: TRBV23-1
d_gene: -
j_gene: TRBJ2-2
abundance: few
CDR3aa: CASSQEHSANTGELFF
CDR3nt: TGCGCCAGCAGTCAAGAACATAGCGCGAACACCGGGGAGCTGTTTTTT

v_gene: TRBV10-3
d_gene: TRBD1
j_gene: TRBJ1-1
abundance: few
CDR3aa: CAIKGTVEAFF
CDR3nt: TGTGCCATCAAAGGGACAGTTGAAGCTTTCTTT

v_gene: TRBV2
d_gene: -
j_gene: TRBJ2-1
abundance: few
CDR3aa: CASSGEFSSSYNEQFF
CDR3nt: TGTGCCAGCAGCGGGGAGTTCTCGAGCTCCTACAATGAGCAGTTCTTC

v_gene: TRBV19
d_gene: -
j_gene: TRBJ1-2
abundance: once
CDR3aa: CASSPRDGYGYTF
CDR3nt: TGTGCCAGTAGTCCACGGGACGGCTATGGCTACACCTTC